The T cell receptor beta chain described here comes from a study of cytomegalovirus exposure and HLA in healthy donors. Here immunoSEQ multiplex PCR was the method, and the copy in TCRdb shows in-frame clones only, minus some. The sample consists of over 150,000 clones, around 81% of them appearing once. The length of the CDR3 is 16 residues. Germline values: CDR1 SGHTA, CDR2 FQGNSA. The V segment lost 5 bases and the J segment 4 bases; nucleotides outside the gene matches: 13. This chain connects TRBV7-2 to TRBJ1-2; 7 positions agree with TRBD1. This sequence was found in a woman in her late teens or twenties in good health and CMV-seropositive. The sample was PBMCs. As DNA, the CDR3 is TGTGCCAGCAGCCTAAGACAGGGCCCCGAAAGCTATGGCTACACCTTC. It encodes CASSLRQGPESYGYTF. Full variable domain (missing parts from reference TRBV7-2 and TRBJ1-2): GAGVSQSPSNKVTEKGKDVELRCDPISGHTALYWYRQSLGQGLEFLIYFQGNSAPDKSGLPSDRFSAERTGGSVSTLTIQRTQQEDSAVYLCASSLRQGPESYGYTFGSGTRLTVV.